The 8 T cell receptor beta chains below all came from one sample that was sequenced in a study of T cell responses to AZD1222 COVID-19 vaccine. Profiling relied on immunoSEQ multiplex PCR, and the TCRdb table lists in-frame clones only, not all of them. The sample carries 95,000 to 150,000 clones, 80% to 90% recorded once. The starting material was peripheral blood, obtained on day 0 of AZD1222 vaccination. The receptors stem from an adult in good health.

V usage is TRBV19 and J usage is TRBJ2-7; D possibly matches TRBD1 or TRBD2 (5 bases each). The germline CDR1 and CDR2 sequences are LNHDA and SQIVND (reference sequence). V lost 3 bases and J 1 base, leaving 10 bases between the germline ends. There are 14 residues in the CDR3. The CDR3 bases are TGTGCCAGTAGTATGCCGGGGCAGTCCTACGAGCAGTACTTC. It is translated as CASSMPGQSYEQYF. The complete variable domain, with remaining parts taken from reference TRBV19 and TRBJ2-7, reads DGGITQSPKYLFRKEGQNVTLSCEQNLNHDAMYWYRQDPGQGLRLIYYSQIVNDFQKGDIAEGYSVSREKKESFPLTVTSAQKNPTAFYLCASSMPGQSYEQYFGPGTRLTVT.

The J gene is TRBJ1-2, the V gene TRBV19; the D gene is possibly TRBD1 (5 bases). This CDR3 contains 13 residues. The germline V and J ends were trimmed by 4 bases and 3 bases, with 9 bases remaining between them. The germline gives CDR1 LNHDA, CDR2 SQIVND (reference sequence). CDR3 sequence reads: CASSTTGDYGYTF. The CDR3 region has the DNA TGTGCCAGTAGTACCACAGGAGACTATGGCTACACCTTC. Full variable domain (rest looked up from reference TRBV19 and TRBJ1-2): DGGITQSPKYLFRKEGQNVTLSCEQNLNHDAMYWYRQDPGQGLRLIYYSQIVNDFQKGDIAEGYSVSREKKESFPLTVTSAQKNPTAFYLCASSTTGDYGYTFGSGTRLTVV.

The V call is TRBV24-1, the J call TRBJ2-3; a possible D gene is TRBD2 (5 bases). Germline CDR1 is KGHDR and CDR2 is SFDVKD. V lost 0 bases to trimming and J lost 9 bases, with 6 bases between them. CDR3 length: 12 residues. The DNA for the CDR3 is TGTGCCACCAGTGATTTGGAGCGGACGCAGTATTTT. It yields the protein CATSDLERTQYF.

The CDR3 reads CASSLGPPKTPQETQYF. The DNA for the CDR3 is TGTGCCAGCAGCTTAGGTCCCCCGAAAACACCTCAAGAGACCCAGTACTTC. This chain links TRBV7-6 with TRBJ2-5; D gene uncertain. CDR3 length: 17 amino acids. V was shortened by 1 base and J by 2 bases, with 17 bases between the two germline ends. Germline V gene sequence: CDR1 SGHVS, CDR2 FNYEAQ.

The rearrangement links TRBV11-2 to TRBJ2-7, with TRBD1 matching over 10 bases. Per germline, CDR1 SGHAT and CDR2 FQNNGV. This CDR3 has 13 amino acids. J was trimmed by 4 bases and V by 4 bases; bases with no gene match: 1. The CDR3 protein is CASSWGQGYEQYF. The CDR3 coding sequence is TGTGCCAGCAGCTGGGGACAGGGGTACGAGCAGTACTTC.

CDR3 sequence (DNA): TGTGCCAGCAGCTTAGGCTTAGGGACTGAAGCTTTCTTT. Its protein is CASSLGLGTEAFF. J is TRBJ1-1 and V is TRBV7-3; D unclear. CDR3 size: 13 residues. CDR1 and CDR2 (germline): SGHTA, FQGTGA. The V end lost 2 bases, the J end lost 5 bases, and 9 bases lay between the germline ends.

This chain uses TRBV9 with TRBJ2-4; possibly TRBD1 or TRBD2 for D (5 bases each). Trimming stripped 3 bases from V and 8 bases from J, with 15 bases between. In germline, CDR1 is SGDLS, CDR2 YYNGEE. The CDR3 sequence is 14 residues long. In DNA form, the CDR3 reads TGTGCCAGCAGCGCGGGCCGATTGGGGGACATTCAGTACTTC. Translation: CASSAGRLGDIQYF. The full variable domain, rest sourced from reference TRBV9 and TRBJ2-4, is DSGVTQTPKHLITATGQRVTLRCSPRSGDLSVYWYQQSLDQGLQFLIQYYNGEERAKGNILERFSAQQFPDLHSELNLSSLELGDSALYFCASSAGRLGDIQYFGAGTRLSVL.

The CDR3 DNA is TGTGCCAGCAGCTCCCGGGAGGCCACTTACTACGAGCAGTACTTC. It yields the protein CASSSREATYYEQYF. The chain employs TRBV6-5 and TRBJ2-7, with TRBD2 matching over 7 bases. V dropped 6 bases and J dropped 3; count of bases not matched to a gene: 11. Germline CDR1 and CDR2: MNHEY and SVGAGI. This CDR3 is 15 amino acids long.